This T cell receptor beta chain was identified in a study of T cells in Graves' hyperthyroidism and ophthalmopathy. Notes on the study in general: For ophthalmopathy, model prediction preceded onset by a median around six months.

Patients were excluded because of uncontrolled infection, other autoimmune disease, pregnancy or lactation. The authors took PBMCs from roughly 9.3 ml fresh peripheral blood. Germline V lookup: CDR1 SNHLY, CDR2 FYNNEI. Trimming removed 5 bases at V and 6 bases at J, with 8 bases between. The CDR3 is 12 residues long. There are many counts of this clonotype. The antigen is undetermined. Amplification targeted TCR beta CDR3 regions from RNA transcripts. HTBI primers were the set used in a first-round RT-PCR of the TCR CDR3. Using its own MiXCR run on the multiplex PCR reads, TCRdb lists one record per CDR3 protein. The sample has approximately 150,000 distinct CDR3 sequences; about 9% are singletons.

The chain uses TRBV2 and TRBJ1-5, with D tentatively TRBD1 (5 bases). This sequence originates from a woman between 18 and 30 years old with Graves' hyperthyroidism that later progressed to Graves' ophthalmopathy. Input material: blood. CDR3 sequence reads: CASSSQVQPQHF. The CDR3 DNA sequence: TGTGCCAGCAGTTCACAGGTTCAGCCCCAGCATTTT.